The 18 T cell receptor beta chains in this list originate from one sample, sequenced in a study of CD8+ T cells in alopecia areata. Isolated RNA was reverse transcribed into cDNA used as the sequencing template. Profiled with immunoSEQ multiplex PCR; TCRdb holds only in-frame clones, not every one. The sample records roughly 100,000 clones, approximately 90% being singletons. Stated treatment: oral pan-JAK inhibitor, 5-10 mg twice daily. The specimen comprised CD8+ T cells sorted from blood, sampled around week 31, from a patient treated with tofacitinib. Receptors were obtained from a human donor with alopecia areata.

This chain links TRBV19 with TRBJ2-5; 9 positions agree with TRBD2. V was pared by 3 bases and J by 1 base, with 6 bases of the junction left unmatched. Germline V gives CDR1 LNHDA, CDR2 SQIVND (reference sequence). The CDR3 has 16 amino acids. CDR3 sequence (DNA): TGTGCCAGTAGTATGCGCGGACTAGCGATCCAAGAGACCCAGTACTTC. Protein: CASSMRGLAIQETQYF.

The J gene is TRBJ2-7, the V gene TRBV4-1; D possibly uses TRBD1 or TRBD2 (5 bases each). The CDR3 spans 15 residues. With 0 bases removed from V and 4 bases from J, the gap between germline ends came to 13 bases. CDR1 is MGHRA and CDR2 is YSYEKL in the germline V gene. CDR3 sequence reads: CASSQEAGSGYEQYF. CDR3 in DNA: TGCGCCAGCAGCCAAGAAGCAGGGTCGGGGTACGAGCAGTACTTC.

This clone was detected only a few times. The sample carries other DNA sequences with the same CDR3. CDR3 bases: TGTGCCAGCAGGGGAGGACTAGCGGGCACAGATACGCAGTATTTT. Protein product: CASRGGLAGTDTQYF. The chain recombines TRBV6-1 with TRBJ2-3; 10 nucleotides agree with TRBD2. This CDR3 comprises 15 residues. Germline values: CDR1 MNHNS, CDR2 SASEGT. The junction had 4 bases not matched to a gene; V was cut back by 6 bases and J by 1 base.

This clone was recorded a few times. The rearrangement uses TRBV4-1 and TRBJ2-7; TRBD1 aligns across 7 bases. CDR1 and CDR2 (germline): MGHRA, YSYEKL. Trimming took 5 bases from V and 0 from J; bases not matched to a gene: 7. This CDR3 comprises 15 residues. The CDR3 DNA reads TGCGCCAGCAGCGATCGACAGGGAAGCTCCTACGAGCAGTACTTC. Translated, it gives CASSDRQGSSYEQYF.

The CDR3 coding sequence is TGTGCCAGCATTGCATACAGGGGAAGTGGTAACACTGAAGCTTTCTTT. Encoded protein: CASIAYRGSGNTEAFF. J is TRBJ1-1 and V is TRBV27; 7 nucleotides line up with TRBD1. The V gene end was trimmed by 7 bases and the J gene end by 2 bases; junction bases not matched to a gene: 13. CDR3 length: 16 amino acids. Germline CDR1 reads MNHEY; CDR2 reads SMNVEV (reference sequence).

The CDR3 protein is CASSYSSPLTSYEQYF. The CDR3, as DNA: TGTGCCAGCAGTTACTCGAGTCCCCTAACCTCCTACGAGCAGTACTTC. V is TRBV6-5 and J is TRBJ2-7; D call uncertain. Trimming pared 0 bases from V and 0 bases from J, leaving 12 bases between. The CDR3 length is 16 residues. Germline-derived CDR1 and CDR2 are MNHEY and SVGAGI.

This clone was counted once. The chain uses TRBV4-1 and TRBJ2-2, with 7 bases fitting TRBD2. The V gene's germline CDR1 is MGHRA and CDR2 YSYEKL. The CDR3 spans 15 residues. With V trimmed by 4 bases and J by 3 bases, 5 bases remained unmatched. DNA for the CDR3: TGCGCCAGCAGCCTTGCTAGCGGAGACACCGGGGAGCTGTTTTTT. Residues: CASSLASGDTGELFF.

J is TRBJ2-7 and V is TRBV6-1; D remains ambiguous. The CDR3 is 15 amino acids. Germline CDR1 reads MNHNS; CDR2 reads SASEGT. V was shortened by 6 bases and J by 0 bases, with 15 bases between the two germline ends. The CDR3 region is CASRAVGSSSYEQYF. The CDR3 DNA reads TGTGCCAGCAGAGCTGTGGGCAGCAGCTCCTACGAGCAGTACTTC.

The chain has TRBV4-1 and TRBJ2-7, with D tentatively TRBD1 (5 bases). This CDR3 comprises 14 residues. Germline-derived CDR1 and CDR2 are MGHRA and YSYEKL. Trimming removed 0 bases from V and 6 bases from J, with 12 bases in between. The CDR3 protein is CASSQEGRAAEQYF. The CDR3 DNA follows: TGCGCCAGCAGCCAAGAAGGCAGGGCGGCCGAGCAGTACTTC.

This clone was seen a single time. This chain uses TRBV19 with TRBJ2-7, with D possibly being TRBD1 (5 bases). CDR3 size: 13 residues. Germline CDR1 is LNHDA and CDR2 is SQIVND (reference sequence). The ends were cut back, 4 bases at V and 6 bases at J, with 13 bases in the middle. CDR3 residues: CASSNPAGREQYF. In DNA, the CDR3 is TGTGCCAGTAGTAACCCCGCAGGGCGCGAGCAGTACTTC.

The rearrangement joins TRBV19 to TRBJ1-6; D is ambiguous. Trimming removed 3 bases at V and 0 bases at J, with 12 bases between. The CDR3 covers 17 residues. In germline, CDR1 is LNHDA, CDR2 SQIVND (reference sequence). The CDR3, as DNA: TGTGCCAGTAGTATGTTTTACTCGGGCTCCTATAATTCACCCCTCCACTTT. Amino acids: CASSMFYSGSYNSPLHF.

This sequence joins TRBV7-9 and TRBJ2-1; possibly TRBD2 for D (5 bases). CDR1 SEHNR and CDR2 FQNEAQ come from the germline V gene (reference sequence). The CDR3 has 12 residues. V was clipped by 7 bases and J by 7 bases, with 11 bases between them. CDR3: CASNPGLNEQFF. For the CDR3, the DNA is TGTGCCAGCAACCCGGGGTTGAATGAGCAGTTCTTC.

The rearrangement joins TRBV29-1 to TRBJ2-7; D is undetermined. Germline V gene sequence: CDR1 SQVTM, CDR2 ANQGSEA. The CDR3 has 11 residues. V was trimmed by 2 bases and J by 5 bases, leaving 7 bases between them. For the CDR3, the DNA is TGCAGCGTTGAATATGGAAACGAGCAGTACTTC. This encodes CSVEYGNEQYF.

The chain links TRBV7-6 to TRBJ2-7; TRBD2 matches at 7 bases. Looked up from germline, CDR1 is SGHVS and CDR2 is FNYEAQ. V lost 1 base, J lost 3 bases, and 3 bases stayed unmatched. CDR3 length equals 14 residues. CDR3 region: CASSLGGGVYEQYF. The DNA for the CDR3 is TGTGCCAGCAGCTTAGGGGGGGGAGTCTACGAGCAGTACTTC.

This chain joins TRBV14 and TRBJ2-3; D might be TRBD2 (5 bases). There are 13 residues in the CDR3. CDR1 is SGHDN and CDR2 is FVKESK in the germline V gene. V was clipped by 0 bases and J by 5 bases, with 6 bases between them. In DNA form, the CDR3 reads TGTGCCAGCAGCCAAGAAGGACTAGATACGCAGTATTTT. Its protein is CASSQEGLDTQYF.

The V gene is TRBV7-9, the J gene TRBJ2-7; D is perhaps TRBD2 (5 bases). CDR1 and CDR2 (germline): SEHNR, FQNEAQ (reference sequence). The germline V and J ends were trimmed by 1 base and 1 base, with 11 bases remaining between them. CDR3 length: 15 residues. DNA for the CDR3: TGTGCCAGCAGCTTAGATACTAGGAATTCCTACGAGCAGTACTTC. Its protein is CASSLDTRNSYEQYF.

The V and J genes are TRBV6-6 and TRBJ2-7; perhaps D is TRBD1 or TRBD2 (7 bases each). The CDR3 runs to 16 residues. V dropped 0 bases and J dropped 3 bases, with 15 bases sitting between them. Germline V gene sequence: CDR1 MNHNY, CDR2 SVGAGI (reference sequence). This CDR3 reads CASSYSQGEGDYEQYF. Here the CDR3 DNA reads TGTGCCAGCAGTTACTCCCAGGGGGAGGGGGACTACGAGCAGTACTTC.

This chain's CDR3 is CASSVNPPNEQFF. The DNA of the CDR3 is TGTGCCAGCAGCGTAAATCCCCCCAATGAGCAGTTCTTC. The chain carries TRBV9 and TRBJ2-1; D unresolved. Trimming removed 1 base from V and 6 bases from J, with 8 bases in between. The CDR3 length is 13 residues. Germline CDR1 is SGDLS and CDR2 is YYNGEE.